This is a list of T cell receptor beta chains from one sample in a study of T-cell reconstitution after alpha-beta-depleted transplantation in children. TCRdb re-called the PCR reads with MiXCR, one entry per CDR3 protein. The profile shows some 120,000 distinct CDR3 sequences, about 9.6% of them singletons. Sequenced here: PBMCs, mostly from graft donor cells, sampled 180 days after TCRalphabeta/CD19-depleted stem cell transplant. These receptors came from a girl under two years old who had a stem cell transplant for combined immunodeficiency, so the T cells may come from the graft donor. Both conserved end residues are part of each CDR3. A D gene is named only where the DNA matches it firmly. Not all rows give a size; the values are once, few, many and, for expanded clones, a class.

clone size: .
J gene: TRBJ1-3
D gene: .
V gene: TRBV7-2
CDR3 DNA: TGTGCCAGCAGCAGGGACATCACTAGAAACACCATATATTTT
CDR3 protein: CASSRDITRNTIYF

clone size: many
J gene: TRBJ2-5
D gene: .
V gene: TRBV20-1
CDR3 DNA: TGCAGTGCGAACCGCAGGGCAAGGTATCAAGAGACCCAGTACTTC
CDR3 protein: CSANRRARYQETQYF

clone size: many
J gene: TRBJ2-4
D gene: .
V gene: TRBV7-3
CDR3 DNA: TGTGCCAGCAGCTTAACCAGGGAGGACATTCAGTACTTC
CDR3 protein: CASSLTREDIQYF

clone size: few
J gene: TRBJ2-2
D gene: .
V gene: TRBV19
CDR3 DNA: TGTGCCAGTAGTACCCTACAGGACACCGGGGAGCTGTTTTTT
CDR3 protein: CASSTLQDTGELFF

clone size: .
J gene: TRBJ2-2
D gene: .
V gene: TRBV7-7
CDR3 DNA: TGTTCCAGCAGCCCGAGGGTCTGGAGTCCCGGGGAGCTGTTTTTT
CDR3 protein: CSSSPRVWSPGELFF

clone size: many
J gene: TRBJ2-2
D gene: .
V gene: TRBV5-1
CDR3 DNA: TGCGCCAGCAGTAAACTAGAAGGGGGGGAGCTGTTTTTT
CDR3 protein: CASSKLEGGELFF

clone size: many
J gene: TRBJ2-7
D gene: TRBD1
V gene: TRBV20-1
CDR3 DNA: TGCAGTGCTAGAGGGGACAGGGACTACGAGCAGTACTTC
CDR3 protein: CSARGDRDYEQYF

clone size: many
J gene: TRBJ2-1
D gene: .
V gene: TRBV12-5
CDR3 DNA: TGTGCTAGTGGTTTCCATCCGGGAACATCCTACAATGAGCAGTTCTTC
CDR3 protein: CASGFHPGTSYNEQFF

clone size: few
J gene: TRBJ1-2
D gene: TRBD1
V gene: TRBV6-1
CDR3 DNA: TGTGCCAGCAGTCGTTGGACAGGGGAATATGGCTACACCTTC
CDR3 protein: CASSRWTGEYGYTF

clone size: many
J gene: TRBJ2-1
D gene: .
V gene: TRBV15
CDR3 DNA: TGTGCCACCAGCAGAGATCGGGTCAATGAGCAGTTCTTC
CDR3 protein: CATSRDRVNEQFF

clone size: .
J gene: TRBJ2-4
D gene: .
V gene: TRBV20-1
CDR3 DNA: TGCAGTGCTAGAGAGTGGGACAACCTGCTGTATGGGGCCAAAAACATTCAGTACTTC
CDR3 protein: CSAREWDNLLYGAKNIQYF

clone size: .
J gene: TRBJ2-7
D gene: TRBD2
V gene: TRBV3-1
CDR3 DNA: TGTGCCAGCAGGAATCGGCGGGAGGACTCCTACGAGCAGTACTTC
CDR3 protein: CASRNRREDSYEQYF

clone size: many
J gene: TRBJ2-1
D gene: TRBD2
V gene: TRBV7-6
CDR3 DNA: TGTGCCAGCAGCTACGGACTAGCAAAGGGGTACAATGAGCAGTTCTTC
CDR3 protein: CASSYGLAKGYNEQFF

clone size: .
J gene: TRBJ2-1
D gene: TRBD2
V gene: TRBV4-3
CDR3 DNA: TGCGCCAGCAGCCAAGGGACTGGGACTAGACCTACCAATGAGCAGTTCTTC
CDR3 protein: CASSQGTGTRPTNEQFF

clone size: few
J gene: TRBJ1-1
D gene: .
V gene: TRBV20-1
CDR3 DNA: TGCAGTGCTAGAGCCCTCATCAGGCACTCGAACACTGAAGCTTTCTTT
CDR3 protein: CSARALIRHSNTEAFF

clone size: .
J gene: TRBJ1-3
D gene: TRBD1
V gene: TRBV6-1
CDR3 DNA: TGTGCCAGCAGACCCGCCCTTGACAGGGGGCACACCATATATTTT
CDR3 protein: CASRPALDRGHTIYF

clone size: few
J gene: TRBJ2-1
D gene: .
V gene: TRBV5-1
CDR3 DNA: TGCGCCAGCAGCGAGACCATGGGTGGACTCTCCTACAATGAGCAGTTCTTC
CDR3 protein: CASSETMGGLSYNEQFF

clone size: few
J gene: TRBJ1-4
D gene: TRBD1
V gene: TRBV5-1
CDR3 DNA: TGCGCCAGCAGCTTAGATGCCGGGACAGGCCGGACAAAACTGTTTTTT
CDR3 protein: CASSLDAGTGRTKLFF

clone size: few
J gene: TRBJ1-5
D gene: .
V gene: TRBV7-8
CDR3 DNA: TGTGCCAGCAGCCTCGACTTGACAGCCCAGCCCCAGCATTTT
CDR3 protein: CASSLDLTAQPQHF

clone size: few
J gene: TRBJ1-3
D gene: .
V gene: TRBV29-1
CDR3 DNA: TGCAGCGTTGAAGAATCCCAGAACACCATATATTTT
CDR3 protein: CSVEESQNTIYF

clone size: few
J gene: TRBJ2-1
D gene: .
V gene: TRBV20-1
CDR3 DNA: TGCAGTGCTAGAGATCCGACTGCTCCCAATGAGCAGTTCTTC
CDR3 protein: CSARDPTAPNEQFF

clone size: .
J gene: TRBJ2-7
D gene: .
V gene: TRBV24-1
CDR3 DNA: TGTGCCACCAGTGGGGCAGGGAGAATCTACGAGCAGTACTTC
CDR3 protein: CATSGAGRIYEQYF

clone size: few
J gene: TRBJ2-7
D gene: .
V gene: TRBV20-1
CDR3 DNA: TGCAGTGCCCCTCGATCCTACGAGCAGTACTTC
CDR3 protein: CSAPRSYEQYF

clone size: .
J gene: TRBJ2-7
D gene: .
V gene: TRBV12-3/TRBV12-4
CDR3 DNA: TGTGCCAGCAGCCGCAGGGGCCACTCCTACGAGCAGTACTTC
CDR3 protein: CASSRRGHSYEQYF

clone size: .
J gene: TRBJ1-4
D gene: .
V gene: TRBV12-3/TRBV12-4
CDR3 DNA: TGTGCCAGCAGCCTTAGCGGGTTCATTGAAAAACTGTTTTTT
CDR3 protein: CASSLSGFIEKLFF

clone size: .
J gene: TRBJ2-5
D gene: TRBD1
V gene: TRBV20-1
CDR3 DNA: TGCAGTGCTAGAGATCAAGGACAGGGGGCGCTTCGAGAGACCCAGTACTTC
CDR3 protein: CSARDQGQGALRETQYF

clone size: .
J gene: TRBJ2-1
D gene: TRBD1
V gene: TRBV6-4
CDR3 DNA: TGTGCCAGCAGTGACGCTTCCTGCCAGGGGGCAGACAATGAGCAGTTCTTC
CDR3 protein: CASSDASCQGADNEQFF

clone size: many
J gene: TRBJ2-1
D gene: TRBD2
V gene: TRBV24-1
CDR3 DNA: TGTGCCACCAGTGTCCCGGGACTAAAAAATGAGCAGTTCTTC
CDR3 protein: CATSVPGLKNEQFF

clone size: .
J gene: TRBJ1-4
D gene: .
V gene: TRBV7-2
CDR3 DNA: TGTGCCAGCAGCTTTGGTTTTGGGGGGCGGAATGAAAAACTGTTTTTT
CDR3 protein: CASSFGFGGRNEKLFF

clone size: few
J gene: TRBJ2-7
D gene: .
V gene: TRBV5-1
CDR3 DNA: TGCGCCAGCAGCTTGGACGGAATATCCTACGAGCAGTACTTC
CDR3 protein: CASSLDGISYEQYF

clone size: few
J gene: TRBJ2-7
D gene: .
V gene: TRBV29-1
CDR3 DNA: TGCAGCGTTGAGGGGATTTGGGACTCCCCCCACTGGAACGAGCAGTACTTC
CDR3 protein: CSVEGIWDSPHWNEQYF

clone size: few
J gene: TRBJ1-1
D gene: TRBD1
V gene: TRBV18
CDR3 DNA: TGTGCCAGCTCACCACTCGGGACAGGGTTCCTCACTGAAGCTTTCTTT
CDR3 protein: CASSPLGTGFLTEAFF

clone size: few
J gene: TRBJ1-6
D gene: .
V gene: TRBV6-1
CDR3 DNA: TGTGCCAGCAGTAGGGGACCTTTTAATTCACCCCTCCACTTT
CDR3 protein: CASSRGPFNSPLHF

clone size: .
J gene: TRBJ2-5
D gene: .
V gene: TRBV20-1
CDR3 DNA: TGCAGTGCTAATATATGGCCCCAAGAGACCCAGTACTTC
CDR3 protein: CSANIWPQETQYF

clone size: .
J gene: TRBJ2-7
D gene: TRBD2
V gene: TRBV20-1
CDR3 DNA: TGCAGTGCTATTCTAGCGGGAGGGCTGGACGAGCAGTACTTC
CDR3 protein: CSAILAGGLDEQYF

clone size: .
J gene: TRBJ2-2
D gene: .
V gene: TRBV5-5
CDR3 DNA: TGTGCCAGCAGCTTCGTGGTTCCCGGGGAGCTGTTTTTT
CDR3 protein: CASSFVVPGELFF

clone size: .
J gene: TRBJ2-1
D gene: .
V gene: TRBV28
CDR3 DNA: TGTGCCAGCAGTTCACACTCGGGGTCCTACAATGAGCAGTTCTTC
CDR3 protein: CASSSHSGSYNEQFF